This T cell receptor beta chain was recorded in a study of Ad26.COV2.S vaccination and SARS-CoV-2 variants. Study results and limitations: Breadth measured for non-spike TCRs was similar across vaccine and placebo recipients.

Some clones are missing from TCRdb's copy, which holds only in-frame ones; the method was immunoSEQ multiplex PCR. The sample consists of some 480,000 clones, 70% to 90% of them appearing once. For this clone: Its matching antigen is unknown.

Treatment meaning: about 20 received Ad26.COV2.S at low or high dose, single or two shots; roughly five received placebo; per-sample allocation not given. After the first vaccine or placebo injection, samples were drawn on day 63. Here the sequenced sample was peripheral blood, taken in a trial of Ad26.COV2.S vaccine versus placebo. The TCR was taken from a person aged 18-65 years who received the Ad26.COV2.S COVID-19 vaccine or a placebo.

CDR3 bases: TGTGCCAGCAGCCAAGGACGGATGAACACTGAAGCTTTCTTT. Protein: CASSQGRMNTEAFF. The V and J genes are TRBV3-1 (or the pseudogene TRBV3-2) and TRBJ1-1; the D is unclear. The CDR3 spans 14 residues. Trimming left V 1 base short and J 0 bases short, with 6 bases between. Germline assignment: CDR1 LGHDT and CDR2 YNNKEL (reference sequence).